This TCR beta chain was identified during a study of OX40 agonist ivuxolimab in advanced cancers. The CDR3 has 14 amino acids. Germline CDR1 SGHNT, CDR2 YYREEE (reference sequence). The V and J ends lost 4 bases and 6 bases, in that order; junction bases with no gene match: 9. The assay was immunoSEQ multiplex PCR, and TCRdb's table has in-frame clones only and misses some. The sample includes some 99,000 clones, around 83% seen only once; the top ten take roughly 1.6%. The chain links TRBV5-4 to TRBJ1-1, with TRBD1 identical over 7 bases. The starting material was CD4+ or CD8+ T cells sorted from blood, obtained in a trial of the OX40 agonist ivuxolimab. This clonotype was sampled from an adult with an advanced solid tumor such as melanoma, head and neck, liver or kidney cancer. CDR3 in DNA: TGTGCCAGCAGCACCCGGACAGGACTCTCTGAAGCTTTCTTT. It yields the protein CASSTRTGLSEAFF. Using reference TRBV5-4 and TRBJ1-1 for the parts outside the CDR3, the full variable domain is ETGVTQSPTHLIKTRGQQVTLRCSSQSGHNTVSWYQQALGQGPQFIFQYYREEENGRGNFPPRFSGLQFPNYSSELNVNALELDDSALYLCASSTRTGLSEAFFGQGTRLTVV.